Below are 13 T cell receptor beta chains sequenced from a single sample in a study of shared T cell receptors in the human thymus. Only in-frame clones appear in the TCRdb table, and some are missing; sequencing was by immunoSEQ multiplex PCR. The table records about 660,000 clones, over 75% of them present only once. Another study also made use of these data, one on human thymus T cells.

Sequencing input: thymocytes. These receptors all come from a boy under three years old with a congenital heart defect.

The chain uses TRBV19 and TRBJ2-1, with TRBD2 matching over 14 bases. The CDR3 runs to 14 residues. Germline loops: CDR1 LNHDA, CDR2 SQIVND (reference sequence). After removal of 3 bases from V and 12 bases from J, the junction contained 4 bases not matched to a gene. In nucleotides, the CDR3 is TGTGCCAGTAGTATGGGACTAGCGGGAGCGGGGCAGTTCTTC. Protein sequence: CASSMGLAGAGQFF.

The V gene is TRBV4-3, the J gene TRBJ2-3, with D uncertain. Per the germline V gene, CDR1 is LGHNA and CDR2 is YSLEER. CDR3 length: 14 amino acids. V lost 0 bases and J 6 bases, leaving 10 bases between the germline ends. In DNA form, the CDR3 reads TGCGCCAGCAGCCAAGATGGCCAGTCTGATACGCAGTATTTT. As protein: CASSQDGQSDTQYF.

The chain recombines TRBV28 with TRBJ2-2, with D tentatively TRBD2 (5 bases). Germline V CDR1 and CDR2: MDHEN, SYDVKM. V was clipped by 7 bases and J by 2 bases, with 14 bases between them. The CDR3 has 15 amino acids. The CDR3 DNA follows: TGTGCCAGCAAGAAGGACGGAGGAAACACCGGGGAGCTGTTTTTT. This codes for CASKKDGGNTGELFF.

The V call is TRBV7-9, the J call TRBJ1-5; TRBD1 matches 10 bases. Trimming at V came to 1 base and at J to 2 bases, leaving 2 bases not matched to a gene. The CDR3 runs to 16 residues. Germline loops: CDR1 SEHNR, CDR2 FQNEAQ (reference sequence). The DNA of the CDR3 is TGTGCCAGCAGCTTAGAAGGGACAGGGGGCAATCAGCCCCAGCATTTT. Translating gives CASSLEGTGGNQPQHF.

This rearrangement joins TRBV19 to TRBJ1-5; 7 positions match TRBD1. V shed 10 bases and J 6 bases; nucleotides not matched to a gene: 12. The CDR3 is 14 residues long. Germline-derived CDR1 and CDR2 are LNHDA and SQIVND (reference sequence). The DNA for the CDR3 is TGTGCCACCTCCTTACAGGGGAACGGTCAGCCCCAGCATTTT. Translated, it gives CATSLQGNGQPQHF.

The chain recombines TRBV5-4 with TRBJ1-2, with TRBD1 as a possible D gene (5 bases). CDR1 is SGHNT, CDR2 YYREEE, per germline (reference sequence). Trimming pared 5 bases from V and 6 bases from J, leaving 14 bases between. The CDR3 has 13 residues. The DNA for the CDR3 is TGTGCCAGCAGGTTTCGGGGGTCCCATGGCTACACCTTC. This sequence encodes CASRFRGSHGYTF.

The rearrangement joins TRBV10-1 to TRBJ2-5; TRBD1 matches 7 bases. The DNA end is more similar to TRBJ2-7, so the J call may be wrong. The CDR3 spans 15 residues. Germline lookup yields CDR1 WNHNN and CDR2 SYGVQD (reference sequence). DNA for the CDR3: TGCGCCAGCAGTGAGAGGACAGGCCCCTTATACGAGCAGTACTTC. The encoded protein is CASSERTGPLYEQYF.

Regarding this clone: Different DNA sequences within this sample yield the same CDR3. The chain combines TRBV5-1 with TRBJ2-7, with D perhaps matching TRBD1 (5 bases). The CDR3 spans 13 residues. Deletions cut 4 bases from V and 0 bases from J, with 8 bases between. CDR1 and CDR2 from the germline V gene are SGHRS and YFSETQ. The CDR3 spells CASSSDSSYEQYF. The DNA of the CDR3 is TGCGCCAGCAGCAGCGACAGCTCCTACGAGCAGTACTTC.

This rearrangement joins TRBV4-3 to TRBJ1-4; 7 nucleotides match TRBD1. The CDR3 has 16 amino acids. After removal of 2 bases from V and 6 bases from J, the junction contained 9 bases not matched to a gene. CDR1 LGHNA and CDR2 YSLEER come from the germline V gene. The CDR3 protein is CASSQTRQGRYEKLFF. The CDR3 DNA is TGCGCCAGCAGCCAAACTAGACAGGGCCGATATGAAAAACTGTTTTTT.

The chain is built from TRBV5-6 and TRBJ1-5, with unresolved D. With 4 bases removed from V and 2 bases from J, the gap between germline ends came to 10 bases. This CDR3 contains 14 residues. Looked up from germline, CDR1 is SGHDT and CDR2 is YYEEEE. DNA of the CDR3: TGTGCCAGCAGCCCTAACAGCCGCAATCAGCCCCAGCATTTT. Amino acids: CASSPNSRNQPQHF.

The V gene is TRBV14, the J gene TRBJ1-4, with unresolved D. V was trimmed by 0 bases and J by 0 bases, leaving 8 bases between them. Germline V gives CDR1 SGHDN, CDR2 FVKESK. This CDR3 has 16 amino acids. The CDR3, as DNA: TGTGCCAGCAGCCAAGATCTACGAACAACTAATGAAAAACTGTTTTTT. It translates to CASSQDLRTTNEKLFF.

The CDR3 bases are TGTGCCAGCAGCCTAGGACAGGGGGCCGACACTGAAGCTTTCTTT. As protein: CASSLGQGADTEAFF. The gene calls are TRBV14 and TRBJ1-1; 11 bases fit TRBD1. The CDR3 is 15 residues long. V shed 4 bases, J shed 3 bases, and the junction held 4 bases outside the gene matches. Germline lookup yields CDR1 SGHDN and CDR2 FVKESK. Combining the CDR3 with reference TRBV14 and TRBJ1-1 gives the whole variable domain EAGVTQFPSHSVIEKGQTVTLRCDPISGHDNLYWYRRVMGKEIKFLLHFVKESKQDESGMPNNRFLAERTGGTYSTLKVQPAELEDSGVYFCASSLGQGADTEAFFGQGTRLTVV.

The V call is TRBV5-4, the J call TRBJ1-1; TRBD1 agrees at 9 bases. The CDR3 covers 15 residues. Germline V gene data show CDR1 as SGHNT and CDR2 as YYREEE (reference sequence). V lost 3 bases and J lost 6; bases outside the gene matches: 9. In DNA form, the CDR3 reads TGTGCCAGCAGCTCCCGGACAGGGGTGGGCTCTGAAGCTTTCTTT. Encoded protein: CASSSRTGVGSEAFF.